This passage covers 24 T cell receptor beta chains from one sample sequenced in a study of CD8 T cells in ankylosing spondylitis. Using its own MiXCR run on the 5' RACE reads, TCRdb lists one record per CDR3 protein. The sample lists some 120,000 distinct CDR3 sequences, approximately 13% seen once, with around 3% in the top ten. Sequenced input: blood, either unsorted or a sorted T cell fraction (not recorded which). The origin of the receptors is a female donor with ankylosing spondylitis or in good health (not recorded which).

This clonotype has only a few counts. V is TRBV5-6 and J is TRBJ2-2; D remains unclear. The length of the CDR3 is 16 residues. The germline gives CDR1 SGHDT, CDR2 YYEEEE. Trimming removed 3 bases at V and 2 bases at J, with 14 bases between. The CDR3 is CASSYTPALNTGELFF. CDR3 nucleotides: TGTGCCAGCAGCTACACGCCGGCCCTTAACACCGGGGAGCTGTTTTTT.

The CDR3 nucleotides read TGTGCCAGCAGCGCTGGGGCAGGGACCGGCACTGAAGCTTTCTTT. Its translation: CASSAGAGTGTEAFF. The chain links TRBV7-3 to TRBJ1-1, with D possibly matching TRBD1 (5 bases). The CDR3 runs 15 residues. Germline V gene lookup returns CDR1 SGHTA and CDR2 FQGTGA. With 5 bases removed from V and 4 bases from J, the gap between germline ends came to 17 bases.

This clonotype came up many times. The chain joins TRBV29-1 to TRBJ2-2; D tentatively fits TRBD1 or TRBD2 (5 bases each). V lost 5 bases and J lost 7, with 17 bases in between. The CDR3 runs 14 residues. Germline V gives CDR1 SQVTM, CDR2 ANQGSEA. The DNA of the CDR3 is TGCAGCGTTACCCGGGGCTTTAAGAACGGGGAGCTGTTTTTT. Protein sequence: CSVTRGFKNGELFF.

This clonotype was counted only a few times. The chain recombines TRBV20-1 with TRBJ1-5; maybe TRBD1 (6 bases). V gave up 3 bases and J gave up 0 bases, with 12 bases separating them. This CDR3 region has 15 residues. Germline CDR1 and CDR2: DFQATT and SNEGSKA (reference sequence). CDR3 bases: TGCAGTGCTAGTCATACAGGGTATAGCAATCAGCCCCAGCATTTT. This translates into CSASHTGYSNQPQHF.

In this sample, this clonotype turned up a few times. The V gene is TRBV5-1, the J gene TRBJ2-3, with TRBD1 identical over 7 bases. Looked up from germline, CDR1 is SGHRS and CDR2 is YFSETQ. This CDR3 has 15 amino acids. The ends lost 2 bases at V and 1 base at J; junction bases unmatched: 4. This CDR3 reads CASSFRGQGTDTQYF. DNA of the CDR3: TGCGCCAGCAGCTTCCGAGGACAGGGCACAGATACGCAGTATTTT.

The chain carries TRBV20-1 and TRBJ1-5; maybe TRBD1 (5 bases). The V end lost 1 base, the J end lost 2 bases, and 9 bases lay between the germline ends. Germline lookup yields CDR1 DFQATT and CDR2 SNEGSKA (reference sequence). The CDR3 is 14 amino acids. The CDR3 sequence is CSARGDGGNQPQHF. Here the CDR3 DNA reads TGCAGTGCTAGAGGGGACGGCGGCAATCAGCCCCAGCATTTT.

This clonotype has a count of ten or more. The CDR3 DNA follows: TGCAGCGCCCTGTGGGGAAACAATCAGCCCCAGCATTTT. This translates into CSALWGNNQPQHF. The gene calls are TRBV29-1 and TRBJ1-5; D unclear. The CDR3 runs 13 residues. Looked up from germline, CDR1 is SQVTM and CDR2 is ANQGSEA. V shed 7 bases and J shed 3 bases, with 13 bases lying between them.

This clonotype was recorded a few times. The rearrangement links TRBV20-1 to TRBJ2-7; the match to TRBD1 covers 7 bases. Germline loops: CDR1 DFQATT, CDR2 SNEGSKA (reference sequence). The V and J ends lost 5 bases and 0 bases, in that order; junction bases with no gene match: 4. This CDR3 comprises 13 residues. The CDR3 bases are TGCAGTGCTGAGGGACAGCTCTCCTACGAGCAGTACTTC. The encoded protein is CSAEGQLSYEQYF.

The rearrangement links TRBV5-1 to TRBJ2-5; 8 nucleotides align to TRBD1. The V gene end was trimmed by 0 bases and the J gene end by 5 bases; junction bases not matched to a gene: 3. CDR1 is SGHRS and CDR2 is YFSETQ in the germline V gene. The CDR3 has 14 residues. The CDR3 nucleotides are TGCGCCAGCAGCTTGGGGACAGGGAAGGAGACCCAGTACTTC. Amino acid sequence: CASSLGTGKETQYF.

This clonotype was observed a few times. The V gene is TRBV12-3 or TRBV12-4, the J gene TRBJ2-2; 10 bases are a match to TRBD2. The CDR3 spans 16 residues. V lost 8 bases and J lost 0; bases outside the gene matches: 6. In DNA form, the CDR3 reads TGTGCCAGCGGGGGACTAGCGCCGACGAACACCGGGGAGCTGTTTTTT. Translated, it gives CASGGLAPTNTGELFF.

This clonotype was counted many times. The chain has TRBV7-9 and TRBJ1-1; 10 bases are shared with TRBD1. V lost 5 bases, J lost 5 bases, and 8 bases stayed unmatched. Germline V gene lookup returns CDR1 SEHNR and CDR2 FQNEAQ (reference sequence). This CDR3 is built from 15 residues. The CDR3 coding sequence is TGTGCCAGCAGCGACAGACAGGGGGCGGTTACTGAAGCTTTCTTT. It yields the protein CASSDRQGAVTEAFF.

This clonotype was picked up a small number of times. The chain carries TRBV2 and TRBJ2-5; weak D call: TRBD1 (5 bases). Germline V gene sequence: CDR1 SNHLY, CDR2 FYNNEI. Trimming cost V 8 bases and J 4 bases, with 8 bases left between them. The CDR3 totals 11 residues. CDR3 sequence reads: CASPQGETQYF. CDR3 bases: TGTGCCAGCCCTCAGGGAGAGACCCAGTACTTC.

The chain couples TRBV5-1 to TRBJ2-4; D possibly corresponds to TRBD2 (5 bases). V lost 7 bases and J lost 9, with 14 bases in between. There are 12 residues in the CDR3. Germline CDR1 reads SGHRS; CDR2 reads YFSETQ. The DNA of the CDR3 is TGCGCCAGCCTCACGGACCGGGGCATTCAGTACTTC. Translating gives CASLTDRGIQYF.

This clonotype turned up a few times. The chain uses TRBV12-3 or TRBV12-4 and TRBJ2-3; 14 nucleotides line up with TRBD2. V lost 8 bases, J lost 1 base, and 11 bases stayed unmatched. The CDR3 spans 18 residues. CDR3 sequence reads: CASRLSGTSGGGTDTQYF. Written as DNA, the CDR3 is TGTGCCAGCCGTCTCTCCGGGACTAGCGGGGGTGGCACAGATACGCAGTATTTT.

This clonotype appeared many times. V and J are TRBV18 and TRBJ2-1; 10 nucleotides line up with TRBD2. CDR1 and CDR2 from the germline V gene are KGHSH and LQKENI. Trimming cost V 0 bases and J 7 bases; bases outside gene matches: 6. The CDR3 has 16 amino acids. The CDR3 DNA sequence: TGTGCCAGCTCACCACCGGCTAGCGGGAGTTCTAATGAGCAGTTCTTC. It translates to CASSPPASGSSNEQFF. The complete variable domain, with remaining parts taken from reference TRBV18 and TRBJ2-1, reads NAGVMQNPRHLVRRRGQEARLRCSPMKGHSHVYWYRQLPEEGLKFMVYLQKENIIDESGMPKERFSAEFPKEGPSILRIQQVVRGDSAAYFCASSPPASGSSNEQFFGPGTRLTVL.

This clonotype was picked up many times. The chain combines TRBV12-3 or TRBV12-4 with TRBJ1-1; D uncertain. CDR3 length: 12 amino acids. V lost 8 bases and J lost 6, with 13 bases in between. The CDR3 nucleotides are TGTGCCAGCCTTCTTGAGGGCTCTGAAGCTTTCTTT. Its translation is CASLLEGSEAFF.

This clonotype was counted a single time. A read error may explain this, as a much larger clone is one base away. The chain has TRBV20-1 and TRBJ1-5, with D uncertain. Looked up from germline, CDR1 is DFQATT and CDR2 is SNEGSKA (reference sequence). The CDR3 spans 14 residues. The CDR3: CSAGGRNSNQPHHF. The CDR3 bases are TGCAGTGCTGGAGGGCGGAATAGCAATCAGCCCCATCATTTT.

In its sample, this clonotype was seen many times. The gene calls are TRBV6-5 and TRBJ2-5; 7 bases fit TRBD1. The CDR3 is 18 residues long. The J segment lost 2 bases and the V segment lost 0 bases, leaving 12 bases of the junction unmatched. Germline V gives CDR1 MNHEY, CDR2 SVGAGI. CDR3 DNA: TGTGCCAGCAGTTACTCCATAAATTCGAGGGGGCAACAAGAGACCCAGTACTTC. Protein product: CASSYSINSRGQQETQYF.

The sample holds a few counts of this clonotype. The chain is built from TRBV6-2 or TRBV6-3 and TRBJ2-2; maybe TRBD1 (6 bases). The V end lost 7 bases, the J end lost 4 bases, and 13 bases lay between the germline ends. This CDR3 has 14 amino acids. Germline values: CDR1 MNHEY, CDR2 SVGEGT. For the CDR3, the DNA is TGTGCCAGCAACCAAGCACAGGGCACCGGGGAGCTGTTTTTT. Amino acids: CASNQAQGTGELFF.

Written as DNA, the CDR3 is TGTGCCAGCAGCCAGCGGGAGGGCCAAAATGAGCAGTTCTTC. Translation: CASSQREGQNEQFF. The chain has TRBV6-1 and TRBJ2-1, with 10 bases matching TRBD2. With V trimmed by 6 bases and J by 7 bases, 6 bases remained unmatched. The CDR3 is 14 amino acids. Germline loops: CDR1 MNHNS, CDR2 SASEGT.

This clonotype was seen repeatedly, ten times or more. V usage is TRBV6-1 and J usage is TRBJ2-1; the D is unclear. The CDR3 is made up of 17 amino acids. The ends were cut back, 9 bases at V and 9 bases at J, with 30 bases in the middle. Germline assignment: CDR1 MNHNS and CDR2 SASEGT. The CDR3 DNA is TGTGCCAGTAGTCGGGCGAAGGCGGCGGATCTGGTTGGTGAGCAGTTCTTC. It encodes CASSRAKAADLVGEQFF.

There are many counts of this clonotype. The chain combines TRBV5-1 with TRBJ2-4, with D hard to call. V was clipped by 5 bases and J by 5 bases, with 5 bases between them. This CDR3 spans 11 amino acids. Germline loops: CDR1 SGHRS, CDR2 YFSETQ. For the CDR3, the DNA is TGCGCCAGCAGGGTTGAAAACATTCAGTACTTC. Protein product: CASRVENIQYF.

In its sample, this clonotype was seen many times. The rearrangement uses TRBV15 and TRBJ2-5; a possible D gene is TRBD2 (5 bases). Germline CDR1 and CDR2: LNHNV and YYDKDF (reference sequence). With 4 bases removed from V and 5 bases from J, the gap between germline ends came to 14 bases. This CDR3 has 14 residues. In nucleotides, the CDR3 is TGTGCCACCAGCATCGGAGAGGGTGGCGAGACCCAGTACTTC. Its protein is CATSIGEGGETQYF.

To note about this clonotype: A read error may be the cause here, since a much bigger clone is one base away. This chain connects TRBV20-1 to TRBJ1-2; D is perhaps TRBD1 (5 bases). CDR3 length: 14 amino acids. Per germline, CDR1 DFQATT and CDR2 SNEGSKA (reference sequence). V lost 7 bases to trimming and J lost 8 bases, with 23 bases between them. The CDR3 nucleotides read TGCAGTGTTAGTGCAGGGACTTCGTGGTTAGGCTACACCTTC. Translated: CSVSAGTSWLGYTF.